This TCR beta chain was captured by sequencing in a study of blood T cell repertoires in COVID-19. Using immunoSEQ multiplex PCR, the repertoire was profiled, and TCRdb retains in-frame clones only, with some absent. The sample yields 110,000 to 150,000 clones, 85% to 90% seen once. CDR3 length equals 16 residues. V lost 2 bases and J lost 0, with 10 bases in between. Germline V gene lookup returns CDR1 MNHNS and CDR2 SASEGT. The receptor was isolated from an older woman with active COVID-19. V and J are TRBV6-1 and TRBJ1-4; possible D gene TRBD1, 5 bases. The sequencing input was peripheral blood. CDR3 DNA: TGTGCCAGCAGTGAAATGGCAGGGTCAACTAATGAAAAACTGTTTTTT. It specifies CASSEMAGSTNEKLFF.